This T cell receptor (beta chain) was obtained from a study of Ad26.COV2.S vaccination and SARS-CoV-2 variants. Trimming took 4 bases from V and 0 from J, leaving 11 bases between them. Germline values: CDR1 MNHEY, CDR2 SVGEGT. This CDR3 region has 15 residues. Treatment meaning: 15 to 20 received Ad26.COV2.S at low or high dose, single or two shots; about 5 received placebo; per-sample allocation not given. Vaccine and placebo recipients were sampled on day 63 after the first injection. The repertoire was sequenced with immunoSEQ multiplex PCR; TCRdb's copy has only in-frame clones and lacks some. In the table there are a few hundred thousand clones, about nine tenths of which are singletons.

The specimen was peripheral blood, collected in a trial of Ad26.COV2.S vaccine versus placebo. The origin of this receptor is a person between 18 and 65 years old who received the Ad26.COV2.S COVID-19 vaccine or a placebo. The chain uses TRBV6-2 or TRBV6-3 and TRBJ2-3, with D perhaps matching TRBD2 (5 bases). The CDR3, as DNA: TGTGCCAGCAGTTTCGGACTGGCGAGCACAGATACGCAGTATTTT. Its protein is CASSFGLASTDTQYF.